These 10 T cell receptor beta chains share one sample of origin, sequenced in a study of human T cells and chemical hapten exposure. This sample's time point: patch test 3, about 24 weeks after DPC sensitization. Stated treatment: therapeutic diphenylcyclopropenone sensitization with weekly scalp DPC. Each CDR3 protein is one row after TCRdb ran MiXCR on the RACE reads. The sample lists more than 150,000 distinct CDR3 sequences, 20% to 25% occurring once. Sequencing used whole blood, obtained in connection with sensitization to the hapten diphenylcyclopropenone (DPC). These TCRs come from a woman in her thirties or forties with alopecia areata. Some clones in this sample may be carry-over from other donors' samples.

The chain employs TRBV28 and TRBJ1-5; D is undetermined. The V and J ends lost 7 bases and 5 bases respectively, with 12 bases between them. CDR3 length: 13 residues. Looked up from germline, CDR1 is MDHEN and CDR2 is SYDVKM. The CDR3 is CASNSGVDQPQHF. The CDR3, as DNA: TGTGCCAGCAATTCCGGAGTTGATCAGCCCCAGCATTTT.

V and J are TRBV5-1 and TRBJ2-7; 8 bases agree with TRBD1. V dropped 5 bases and J dropped 10; count of bases not matched to a gene: 8. CDR1 SGHRS and CDR2 YFSETQ come from the germline V gene. This CDR3 is built from 12 residues. The CDR3 bases are TGCGCCAGCAGTTACGGACAGGGAGACCAGTACTTC. Its protein is CASSYGQGDQYF.

The CDR3, as DNA: TGTGCCAGCAGCCAGACAAGGTTCACCCATTACGAGCAGTACTTC. This sequence encodes CASSQTRFTHYEQYF. V gene TRBV3-1 combines with J gene TRBJ2-7; no reliable D call. The length of the CDR3 is 15 residues. The V and J ends lost 3 bases and 4 bases respectively, with 16 bases between them. Germline CDR1 LGHDT, CDR2 YNNKEL (reference sequence).

This clonotype showed up just a few times. The chain has TRBV28 and TRBJ2-1, with no clear D. This CDR3 spans 11 amino acids. V gave up 2 bases and J gave up 10 bases, with 6 bases separating them. The germline CDR1 and CDR2 sequences are MDHEN and SYDVKM. CDR3 amino acids: CASSLRLEQFF. For the CDR3, the DNA is TGTGCCAGCAGTTTACGGCTGGAGCAGTTCTTC.

This clonotype has a count of ten or more. The CDR3 sequence is CASSSGGSNEQFF. The CDR3 coding sequence is TGTGCCAGCAGCTCTGGGGGGAGTAATGAGCAGTTCTTC. The chain links TRBV7-2 to TRBJ2-1; maybe TRBD2 (6 bases). This CDR3 is built from 13 residues. V lost 4 bases and J lost 7, with 11 bases in between. The germline V gene encodes CDR1 SGHTA and CDR2 FQGNSA.

This clonotype showed up just a few times. The chain is built from TRBV4-3 and TRBJ2-1, with TRBD2 matching over 13 bases. Per the germline V gene, CDR1 is LGHNA and CDR2 is YSLEER. The trim removed 4 bases at V and 2 bases at J, leaving 2 bases unmatched. CDR3 length equals 16 residues. The CDR3 is CASSPGLAGAYNEQFF. The DNA for the CDR3 is TGCGCCAGCAGCCCTGGACTAGCGGGAGCCTACAATGAGCAGTTCTTC.

The chain links TRBV5-1 to TRBJ2-1; D may correspond to TRBD1 or TRBD2 (5 bases each). V dropped 2 bases and J dropped 0 bases, with 12 bases sitting between them. Germline V CDR1 and CDR2: SGHRS, YFSETQ. The CDR3 is made up of 16 amino acids. The DNA of the CDR3 is TGCGCCAGCAGCTTAGGGGACCGAGGCTCCTACAATGAGCAGTTCTTC. This encodes CASSLGDRGSYNEQFF.

This clonotype was observed a few times. This chain connects TRBV29-1 to TRBJ1-2, with 8 nucleotides matching TRBD1. The CDR3 extends over 15 amino acids. V gave up 4 bases and J gave up 3 bases; unmatched junction bases: 10. Germline assignment: CDR1 SQVTM and CDR2 ANQGSEA. The DNA of the CDR3 is TGCAGCGTTGGGACAGGAACAGGGGGATACTATGGCTACACCTTC. Translating it yields CSVGTGTGGYYGYTF. The whole variable domain, remainder taken from reference TRBV29-1 and TRBJ1-2, is SAVISQKPSRDICQRGTSLTIQCQVDSQVTMMFWYRQQPGQSLTLIATANQGSEATYESGFVIDKFPISRPNLTFSTLTVSNMSPEDSSIYLCSVGTGTGGYYGYTFGSGTRLTVV.

The chain carries TRBV9 and TRBJ1-5; D gene ambiguous. Germline CDR1 reads SGDLS; CDR2 reads YYNGEE. The CDR3 runs to 13 residues. Trimming left V 0 bases short and J 5 bases short, with 6 bases between. The chain's CDR3 is CASSVEPDQPQHF. In nucleotides, the CDR3 is TGTGCCAGCAGCGTAGAGCCGGATCAGCCCCAGCATTTT. Looking up the rest from reference TRBV9 and TRBJ1-5 gives the full variable domain: DSGVTQTPKHLITATGQRVTLRCSPRSGDLSVYWYQQSLDQGLQFLIQYYNGEERAKGNILERFSAQQFPDLHSELNLSSLELGDSALYFCASSVEPDQPQHFGDGTRLSIL.

J is TRBJ1-5 and V is TRBV28; possibly TRBD1 for D (6 bases). The germline gives CDR1 MDHEN, CDR2 SYDVKM. Trimming removed 5 bases from V and 0 bases from J, with 14 bases in between. The CDR3 sequence is 16 residues long. CDR3 residues: CASSPPGTYSNQPQHF. Here the CDR3 DNA reads TGTGCCAGCAGTCCCCCCGGGACATATAGCAATCAGCCCCAGCATTTT. Using reference TRBV28 and TRBJ1-5 for the parts outside the CDR3, the full variable domain is DVKVTQSSRYLVKRTGEKVFLECVQDMDHENMFWYRQDPGLGLRLIYFSYDVKMKEKGDIPEGYSVSREKKERFSLILESASTNQTSMYLCASSPPGTYSNQPQHFGDGTRLSIL.